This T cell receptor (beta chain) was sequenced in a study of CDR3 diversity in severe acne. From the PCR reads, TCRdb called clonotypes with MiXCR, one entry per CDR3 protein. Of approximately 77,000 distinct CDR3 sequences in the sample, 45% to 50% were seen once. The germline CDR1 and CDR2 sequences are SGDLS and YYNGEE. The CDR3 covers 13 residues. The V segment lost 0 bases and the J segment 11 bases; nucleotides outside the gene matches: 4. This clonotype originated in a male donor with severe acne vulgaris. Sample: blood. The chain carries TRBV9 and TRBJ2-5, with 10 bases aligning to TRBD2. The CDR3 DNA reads TGTGCCAGCAGCGTAGGGACTAGCGGAGAGCAGTACTTC. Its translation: CASSVGTSGEQYF.